These 6 T cell receptor beta chains came from one sample sequenced in a study of T cell responses to AZD1222 COVID-19 vaccine. Data came from immunoSEQ multiplex PCR; TCRdb stores just in-frame clones and leaves some out. Here the sample spans 25,000 to 30,000 clones, about 94% being singletons. The specimen comprised peripheral blood, sampled on day 0 of AZD1222 vaccination. The receptors were sampled from an adult in good health.

The chain carries TRBV9 and TRBJ2-1, with D possibly matching TRBD2 (5 bases). The germline V and J ends were trimmed by 0 bases and 4 bases, with 11 bases remaining between them. This CDR3 region has 15 residues. Per germline, CDR1 SGDLS and CDR2 YYNGEE. The CDR3 region is CASSVGEAEYNEQFF. The CDR3 nucleotides read TGTGCCAGCAGCGTAGGGGAAGCGGAGTACAATGAGCAGTTCTTC. Using reference TRBV9 and TRBJ2-1 for the parts outside the CDR3, the full variable domain is DSGVTQTPKHLITATGQRVTLRCSPRSGDLSVYWYQQSLDQGLQFLIQYYNGEERAKGNILERFSAQQFPDLHSELNLSSLELGDSALYFCASSVGEAEYNEQFFGPGTRLTVL.

This chain connects TRBV7-2 to TRBJ1-2, with D hard to call. Germline CDR1 SGHTA, CDR2 FQGNSA. The CDR3 contains 11 residues. The V end lost 1 base, the J end lost 6 bases, and 3 bases lay between the germline ends. CDR3 protein: CASSLGDGYTF. The CDR3 nucleotides are TGTGCCAGCAGCTTAGGGGATGGCTACACCTTC.

This clone is a singleton in its sample. V is TRBV9 and J is TRBJ1-4; D unclear. The V end lost 4 bases, the J end lost 0 bases, and 7 bases lay between the germline ends. In germline, CDR1 is SGDLS, CDR2 YYNGEE. This CDR3 has 14 amino acids. The CDR3 loop is CASSPGATNEKLFF. Written as DNA, the CDR3 is TGTGCCAGCAGCCCTGGGGCAACTAATGAAAAACTGTTTTTT.

The CDR3 nucleotides are TGTGCCAGCAGCTTGGGACAGGGGTTCGGAGATACGCAGTATTTT. Its protein product is CASSLGQGFGDTQYF. This chain joins TRBV5-4 and TRBJ2-3, with 8 bases matching TRBD1. The CDR3 extends over 15 amino acids. V lost 0 bases and J lost 5; bases outside the gene matches: 5. Germline CDR1 is SGHNT and CDR2 is YYREEE (reference sequence). Variable domain in full (rest from reference TRBV5-4 and TRBJ2-3): ETGVTQSPTHLIKTRGQQVTLRCSSQSGHNTVSWYQQALGQGPQFIFQYYREEENGRGNFPPRFSGLQFPNYSSELNVNALELDDSALYLCASSLGQGFGDTQYFGPGTRLTVL.

This chain uses TRBV7-6 with TRBJ2-3; TRBD1 might be the D (6 bases). The germline V and J ends were trimmed by 1 base and 1 base, with 15 bases remaining between them. Germline V gene data show CDR1 as SGHVS and CDR2 as FNYEAQ. The CDR3 has 17 amino acids. CDR3 protein: CASSLEAAGVRTDTQYF. In DNA form, the CDR3 reads TGTGCCAGCAGCTTAGAAGCGGCAGGGGTTCGCACAGATACGCAGTATTTT.

This CDR3 reads CASSQSAQGNYGYTF. CDR3 sequence (DNA): TGTGCCAGCAGCCAATCCGCCCAGGGGAACTATGGCTACACCTTC. The V and J genes are TRBV16 and TRBJ1-2; D might be TRBD1 (6 bases). The CDR3 is 15 residues long. Per the germline V gene, CDR1 is KGHSY and CDR2 is FQNENV. V was pared by 0 bases and J by 2 bases, with 10 bases between.